These T cell receptor beta chains were read from a single sample in a study of control samples from healthy donors and cancer patients. Assay used: immunoSEQ multiplex PCR; TCRdb lists only in-frame clones, some missing. Among about 55,000 clones listed, around 96% were seen once. Material: blood. The receptors originated from a woman in her thirties in good health. Each CDR3 is given with its conserved first and last residue. The order of the fields is D gene, V gene, J gene, clone size, CDR3 DNA, CDR3 protein. D genes are given only for firm matches. Expanded clones get a size class; other rows say once, few or many, or leave the size out.

>TRBD1|TRBV6-5|TRBJ1-4|-
TGTGCCAGCAGTACTTGGACAGGTGGGGAAAAACTGTTTTTT
CASSTWTGGEKLFF
>-|TRBV28|TRBJ1-4|-
TGTGCCAGCAGACCAGGGTGGTCAACTAATGAAAAACTGTTTTTT
CASRPGWSTNEKLFF
>TRBD2|TRBV5-1|TRBJ2-3|-
TGCGCCAGCAGAACCGGGACTAGCGGGGAGTACGATACGCAGTATTTT
CASRTGTSGEYDTQYF
>TRBD1|TRBV7-8|TRBJ2-3|once
TGTGCCAGCCTCAGGGACAGGGAAACAGATACGCAGTATTTT
CASLRDRETDTQYF
>-|TRBV10-3|TRBJ2-3|-
TGTGCCATCAGTGAGCCGGAGGGGGATACGCAGTATTTT
CAISEPEGDTQYF
>TRBD1|TRBV2|TRBJ2-3|-
TGTGCCAGCAGTGAAGGGAGGGGGACAGGGGGCACAGATACGCAGTATTTT
CASSEGRGTGGTDTQYF
>-|TRBV28|TRBJ1-4|once
TGTGCCAGCAGGCACAGGGATGCTAATGAAAAACTGTTTTTT
CASRHRDANEKLFF
>-|TRBV5-6|TRBJ1-3|-
TGTGCCAGCAGCTTGGGTTTATCGGGAAACACCATATATTTT
CASSLGLSGNTIYF
>-|TRBV18|TRBJ1-5|-
TGTGCCAGCTCACCCTTAGAAACTCATCAGCCCCAGCATTTT
CASSPLETHQPQHF
>TRBD1|TRBV28|TRBJ2-3|once
TGTGCCAGCAGTCCCCCCCTATCCGGACAGGCAACTACTACGCAGTATTTT
CASSPPLSGQATTTQYF
>-|TRBV4-2|TRBJ1-1|-
TGTGCCAGCAGCCATTCCGCCGCGAACACTGAAGCTTTCTTT
CASSHSAANTEAFF
>-|TRBV11-2|TRBJ1-1|-
TGTGCCAGCAGCCCCACCCCAGACAAAAACACTGAAGCTTTCTTT
CASSPTPDKNTEAFF
>TRBD1|TRBV27|TRBJ2-7|-
TGTGCCAGCAGTTTGAGGGTGGGACAGGGGTCCGAGCAGTACTTC
CASSLRVGQGSEQYF
>TRBD1|TRBV19|TRBJ1-5|once
TGTGCCAGTAGTGCCCGAAACACAGGGGGCAATCAGCCCCAGCATTTT
CASSARNTGGNQPQHF
>TRBD1|TRBV29-1|TRBJ2-3|-
TGCAGCGTTGAAGATGCCCTTGGGACAGGGGGAGGGACAGATACGCAGTATTTT
CSVEDALGTGGGTDTQYF
>-|TRBV30|TRBJ1-2|once
TGTGCCTGGAGTAACAGGGCGGCGGGGTATGGCTACACCTTC
CAWSNRAAGYGYTF
>TRBD1|TRBV6-2/TRBV6-3|TRBJ2-3|-
TGTGCCAGCAGTTACAGGGGGCTGGCGACAGATACGCAGTATTTT
CASSYRGLATDTQYF
>TRBD2|TRBV7-3|TRBJ2-2|-
TGTGCCAGCAGCCGGAGCGGGAGGGCCGGGGAGCTGTTTTTT
CASSRSGRAGELFF
>-|TRBV7-8|TRBJ2-2|-
TGTGCCAGCAGCCCCCTAGAATACGCCGGGGAGCTGTTTTTT
CASSPLEYAGELFF
>-|TRBV7-5|TRBJ2-1|-
TGTGTCAGAAGCTTAGTTTTGTTTGGGCTACGAGGGGGCAGGTCTTCCTACAATGAGCAGTTCTTC
CVRSLVLFGLRGGRSSYNEQFF
>-|TRBV2|TRBJ2-7|once
TGTGCCAGCAGGAAACAGGGATACGAGCAGTACTTC
CASRKQGYEQYF
>-|TRBV7-8|TRBJ1-4|-
TGTGCCAGCAGTCGCATGGGGCACAGCGAAAAACTGTTTTTT
CASSRMGHSEKLFF
>-|TRBV27|TRBJ1-4|-
TGTGCCAGCAGTCCCGGAGCGTTTCGGGAAAAACTGTTTTTT
CASSPGAFREKLFF
>-|TRBV7-9|TRBJ2-7|-
TGTGCCAGCAGCTCAGGTCGCGAGCAGTACTTC
CASSSGREQYF
>TRBD2|TRBV5-4|TRBJ2-1|-
TGTGCCAGCAGCCCCAGGAGCGGGAGGGCTTTTGATGAGCAGTTCTTC
CASSPRSGRAFDEQFF
>TRBD2|TRBV15|TRBJ2-2|-
TGTGCCACCAGCAGAGATCTCTTGGGTGGGGGTCCGGGACTAGCGGGGAACACCGGGGAGCTGTTTTTT
CATSRDLLGGGPGLAGNTGELFF
>TRBD2|TRBV7-9|TRBJ2-1|-
TGTGCCAGCAGCTTAGGGGGTAGCGGGAGTGTAGGTGAGCAGTTCTTC
CASSLGGSGSVGEQFF
>-|TRBV11-2|TRBJ2-5|-
TGTGCCAGCAGCACACTAGAAGAGACCCAGTACTTC
CASSTLEETQYF
>-|TRBV4-1|TRBJ1-4|-
TGCGCCAGCAGCCAAACACCGGCAAATGAAAAACTGTTTTTT
CASSQTPANEKLFF
>-|TRBV6-5|TRBJ1-5|once
TGTGCCAGCAGCCCCGACAGGAACCAGCCCCAGCATTTT
CASSPDRNQPQHF
>TRBD2|TRBV2|TRBJ2-2|-
TGTGCCAGCAGTGAGACGGGACTAGGTGCCGCCGGGGAGCTGTTTTTT
CASSETGLGAAGELFF
>-|TRBV11-2|TRBJ2-5|-
TGTGCCAGCAGGCTAGGCGGCCAAGAGACCCAGTACTTC
CASRLGGQETQYF
>-|TRBV3-1/TRBV3-2|TRBJ2-6|-
TGTGCCAGCAGCCCCCACTTACCAACCTTATTCTCTGGGGCCAACGTCCTGACTTTC
CASSPHLPTLFSGANVLTF
>-|TRBV2|TRBJ2-1|-
TGTGCCAGCAGTGATGTGGGTTTGGCCTACAATGAGCAGTTCTTC
CASSDVGLAYNEQFF
>TRBD1|TRBV11-1|TRBJ2-1|-
TGTGCCAGCAGCCCAGCACCGGGACAGTACATCCATGAGCAGTTCTTC
CASSPAPGQYIHEQFF
>-|TRBV7-3|TRBJ2-5|-
TGTGCCAGCAGCCGGGACCCCCGTGAGACCCAGTACTTC
CASSRDPRETQYF
>TRBD2|TRBV2|TRBJ2-7|-
TGTGCCAGCAGTGAGGAGGGACTAGTAGGCTCCTACGAGCAGTACTTC
CASSEEGLVGSYEQYF
>-|TRBV27|TRBJ2-3|-
TGTGCCAGCAGTTTAAGAGATGCAGCAGATACGCAGTATTTT
CASSLRDAADTQYF
>TRBD1|TRBV28|TRBJ2-5|-
TGTGCCAGCAGTTTCCGGACAGGGAATATGTTGGAGACCCAGTACTTC
CASSFRTGNMLETQYF
>TRBD2|TRBV5-1|TRBJ2-2|-
TGCGCCAGCAGGACTAGCGGGAGGGCCCCGAACACCGGGGAGCTGTTTTTT
CASRTSGRAPNTGELFF
>TRBD2|TRBV6-5|TRBJ2-7|-
TGTGCCAGCGGGACTAGCGGGAGCTCCTACGAGCAGTACTTC
CASGTSGSSYEQYF
>TRBD1|TRBV5-1|TRBJ1-6|-
TGCGCCACCTCCGAAGGGGGCTTGAATTCACCCCTCCACTTT
CATSEGGLNSPLHF
>TRBD2|TRBV4-2|TRBJ2-7|-
TGTGCCAGCAGCCAAACTAGGACTAGCGGGACCTACGAGCAGTACTTC
CASSQTRTSGTYEQYF
>-|TRBV6-5|TRBJ2-2|-
TGTGCCACTATGGGTCCCACCGGGGAGCTGTTTTTT
CATMGPTGELFF
>-|TRBV25-1|TRBJ1-1|once
TGTGCCAGCAGTGAAAACGGACAATTAAACACTGAAGCTTTCTTT
CASSENGQLNTEAFF
>-|TRBV18|TRBJ1-2|once
TGTGCCAGCTCACCACCGGCAGGGGCATATGGCTACACCTTC
CASSPPAGAYGYTF
>TRBD1|TRBV18|TRBJ1-5|-
TGTGCCAGCTCACCGGCCGGGACAGGATTCAATCAGCCCCAGCATTTT
CASSPAGTGFNQPQHF
>-|TRBV6-5|TRBJ1-2|-
TGTGCCACATACCCCTCGGAGGGTGAGGGCTACACCTTC
CATYPSEGEGYTF
>TRBD2|TRBV7-6|TRBJ2-3|once
TGTGCCAGCAGCCAAGCGGGGACGCAGTATTTT
CASSQAGTQYF
>TRBD2|TRBV7-6|TRBJ2-7|-
TGTGCCAGCAGCCCAGGACTAGCGGGACAGAACGCTTACGAGCAGTACTTC
CASSPGLAGQNAYEQYF
>TRBD1|TRBV2|TRBJ2-7|-
TGTGCCAGCAGTGATTTAAGGGACAGGGGGACCTACGAGCAGTACTTC
CASSDLRDRGTYEQYF
>TRBD1|TRBV27|TRBJ2-4|-
TGTGCCAGCAGTTTAGGACAGGATGCAAACATTCAGTACTTC
CASSLGQDANIQYF
>-|TRBV28|TRBJ2-2|-
TGTGCCAGCAGGGGACAAGACACCGGGGAGCTGTTTTTT
CASRGQDTGELFF
>-|TRBV24-1|TRBJ1-6|-
TGTGCCACTCAGGAGAGGGGCGCATCGAATTCACCCCTCCACTTT
CATQERGASNSPLHF